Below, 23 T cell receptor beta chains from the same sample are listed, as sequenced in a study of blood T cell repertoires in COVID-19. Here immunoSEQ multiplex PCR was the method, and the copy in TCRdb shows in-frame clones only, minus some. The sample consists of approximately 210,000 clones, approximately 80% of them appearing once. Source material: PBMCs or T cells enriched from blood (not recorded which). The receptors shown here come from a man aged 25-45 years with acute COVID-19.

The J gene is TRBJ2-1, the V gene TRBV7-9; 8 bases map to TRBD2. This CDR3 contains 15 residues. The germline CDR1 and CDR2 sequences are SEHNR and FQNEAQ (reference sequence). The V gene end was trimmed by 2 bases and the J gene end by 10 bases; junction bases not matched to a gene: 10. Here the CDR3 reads CASSLKGSGVGEQFF. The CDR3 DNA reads TGTGCCAGCAGCTTAAAGGGTAGCGGGGTGGGGGAGCAGTTCTTC.

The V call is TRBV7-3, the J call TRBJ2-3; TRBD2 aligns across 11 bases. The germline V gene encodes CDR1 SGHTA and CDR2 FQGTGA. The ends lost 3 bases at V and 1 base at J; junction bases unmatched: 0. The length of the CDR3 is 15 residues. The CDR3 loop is CASSFSGGGTDTQYF. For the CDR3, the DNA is TGTGCCAGCAGCTTTAGCGGGGGGGGCACAGATACGCAGTATTTT.

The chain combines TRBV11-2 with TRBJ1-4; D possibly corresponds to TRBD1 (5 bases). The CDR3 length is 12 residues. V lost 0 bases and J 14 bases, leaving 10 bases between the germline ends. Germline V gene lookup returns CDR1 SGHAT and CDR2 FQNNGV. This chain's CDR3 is CASSLESGRLFF. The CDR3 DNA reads TGTGCCAGCAGCTTAGAGTCAGGGCGGCTGTTTTTT.

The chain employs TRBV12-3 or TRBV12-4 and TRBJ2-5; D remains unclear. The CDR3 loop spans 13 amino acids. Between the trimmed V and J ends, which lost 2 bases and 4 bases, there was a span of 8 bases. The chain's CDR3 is CASSLRRVETQYF. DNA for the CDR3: TGTGCCAGCAGTTTACGTCGGGTAGAGACCCAGTACTTC.

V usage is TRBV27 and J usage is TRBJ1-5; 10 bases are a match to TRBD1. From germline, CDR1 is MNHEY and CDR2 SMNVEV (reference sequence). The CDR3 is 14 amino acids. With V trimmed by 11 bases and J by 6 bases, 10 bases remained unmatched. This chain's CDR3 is CASSDRGKGQPQHF. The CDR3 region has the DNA TGTGCCTCATCGGACAGGGGGAAGGGTCAGCCCCAGCATTTT.

The CDR3, as DNA: TGTGCCAGCTCACTACGCGAAGAGACCCAGTACTTC. Protein: CASSLREETQYF. The rearrangement uses TRBV18 and TRBJ2-5; D is uncertain. Germline V gene lookup returns CDR1 KGHSH and CDR2 LQKENI. The CDR3 sequence is 12 residues long. V dropped 4 bases and J dropped 3 bases, with 6 bases sitting between them. The whole variable domain, filled in from reference TRBV18 and TRBJ2-5, reads NAGVMQNPRHLVRRRGQEARLRCSPMKGHSHVYWYRQLPEEGLKFMVYLQKENIIDESGMPKERFSAEFPKEGPSILRIQQVVRGDSAAYFCASSLREETQYFGPGTRLLVL.

Here the CDR3 DNA reads TGTGCCAGCAGCCAAGCAGGGCAGATCTACGAGCAGTACTTC. Protein: CASSQAGQIYEQYF. This chain links TRBV3-1 (or the pseudogene TRBV3-2) with TRBJ2-7, with D perhaps matching TRBD1 (5 bases). The germline V gene encodes CDR1 LGHDT and CDR2 YNNKEL (reference sequence). This CDR3 comprises 14 residues. The germline V and J ends were trimmed by 1 base and 3 bases, with 10 bases remaining between them.

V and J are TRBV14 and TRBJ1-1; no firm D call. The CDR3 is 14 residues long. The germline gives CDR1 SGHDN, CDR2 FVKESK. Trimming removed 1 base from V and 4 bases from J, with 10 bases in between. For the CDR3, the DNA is TGTGCCAGCAGCCAAGCCAGGATTGGCACTGAAGCTTTCTTT. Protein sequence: CASSQARIGTEAFF.

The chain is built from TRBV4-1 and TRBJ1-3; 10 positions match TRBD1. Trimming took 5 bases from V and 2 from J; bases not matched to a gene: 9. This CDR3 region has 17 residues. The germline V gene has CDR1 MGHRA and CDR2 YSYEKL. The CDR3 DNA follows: TGCGCCAGCAGCTTACGACAGGGGGCGATCCCTGGAAACACCATATATTTT. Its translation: CASSLRQGAIPGNTIYF.

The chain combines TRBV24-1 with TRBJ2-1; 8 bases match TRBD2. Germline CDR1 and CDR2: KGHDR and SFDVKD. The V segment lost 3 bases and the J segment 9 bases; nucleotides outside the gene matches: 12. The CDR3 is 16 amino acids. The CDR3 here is CATSDPLAGHLGEQFF. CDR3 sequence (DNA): TGTGCCACCAGTGATCCTCTAGCGGGTCATCTAGGTGAGCAGTTCTTC.

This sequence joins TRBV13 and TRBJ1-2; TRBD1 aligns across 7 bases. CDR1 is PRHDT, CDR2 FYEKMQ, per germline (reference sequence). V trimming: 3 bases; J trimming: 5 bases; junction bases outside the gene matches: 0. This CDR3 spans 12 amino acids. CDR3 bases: TGTGCCAGCAGCTTGGGACAGTATGGCTACACCTTC. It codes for CASSLGQYGYTF.

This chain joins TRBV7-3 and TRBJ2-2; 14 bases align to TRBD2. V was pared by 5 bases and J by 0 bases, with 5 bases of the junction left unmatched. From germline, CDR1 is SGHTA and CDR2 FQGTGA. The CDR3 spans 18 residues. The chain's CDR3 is CASSGGLAGGANTGELFF. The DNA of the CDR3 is TGTGCCAGCAGCGGCGGACTAGCGGGGGGCGCGAACACCGGGGAGCTGTTTTTT.

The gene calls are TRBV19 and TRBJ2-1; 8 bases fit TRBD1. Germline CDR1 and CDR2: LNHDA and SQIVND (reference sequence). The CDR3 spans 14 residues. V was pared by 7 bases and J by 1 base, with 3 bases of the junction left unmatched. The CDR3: CASTRQGSYNEQFF. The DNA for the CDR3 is TGTGCCAGTACCCGACAGGGGTCCTACAATGAGCAGTTCTTC. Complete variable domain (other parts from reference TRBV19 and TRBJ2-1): DGGITQSPKYLFRKEGQNVTLSCEQNLNHDAMYWYRQDPGQGLRLIYYSQIVNDFQKGDIAEGYSVSREKKESFPLTVTSAQKNPTAFYLCASTRQGSYNEQFFGPGTRLTVL.

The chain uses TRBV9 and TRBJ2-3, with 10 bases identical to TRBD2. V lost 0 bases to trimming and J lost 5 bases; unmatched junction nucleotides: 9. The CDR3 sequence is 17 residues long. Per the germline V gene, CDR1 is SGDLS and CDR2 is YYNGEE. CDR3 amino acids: CASSVVPSGGAGDTQYF. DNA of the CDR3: TGTGCCAGCAGCGTAGTCCCCAGCGGGGGGGCCGGAGATACGCAGTATTTT.

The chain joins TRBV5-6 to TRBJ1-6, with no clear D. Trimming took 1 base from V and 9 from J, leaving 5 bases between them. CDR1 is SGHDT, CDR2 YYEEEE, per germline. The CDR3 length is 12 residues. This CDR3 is CASSLSFSPLHF. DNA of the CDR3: TGTGCCAGCAGCTTGTCATTTTCACCCCTCCACTTT.

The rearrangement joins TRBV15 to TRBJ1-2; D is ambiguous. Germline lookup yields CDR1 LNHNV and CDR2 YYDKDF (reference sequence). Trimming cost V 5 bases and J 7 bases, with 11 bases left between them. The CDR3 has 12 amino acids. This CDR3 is CATSASLSGYTF. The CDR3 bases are TGTGCCACCAGCGCAAGCCTGAGTGGCTACACCTTC.

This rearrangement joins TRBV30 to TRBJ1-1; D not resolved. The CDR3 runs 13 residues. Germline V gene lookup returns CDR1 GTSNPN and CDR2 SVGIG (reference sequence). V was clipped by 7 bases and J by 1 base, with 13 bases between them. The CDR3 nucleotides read TGTGCCTCCAAAGCAAGAACGAACACTGAAGCTTTCTTT. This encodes CASKARTNTEAFF.

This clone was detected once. The CDR3 region has the DNA TGTGCCAGCAGCCCTTTACCGACAGGGGGCGAAGCTATTGGCTACACCTTC. This sequence encodes CASSPLPTGGEAIGYTF. The chain employs TRBV9 and TRBJ1-2, with 10 positions matching TRBD1. V dropped 4 bases and J dropped 7; count of bases not matched to a gene: 16. The germline V gene has CDR1 SGDLS and CDR2 YYNGEE. This CDR3 spans 17 amino acids. The entire variable domain, with the rest obtained from reference TRBV9 and TRBJ1-2, is as follows: DSGVTQTPKHLITATGQRVTLRCSPRSGDLSVYWYQQSLDQGLQFLIQYYNGEERAKGNILERFSAQQFPDLHSELNLSSLELGDSALYFCASSPLPTGGEAIGYTFGSGTRLTVV.

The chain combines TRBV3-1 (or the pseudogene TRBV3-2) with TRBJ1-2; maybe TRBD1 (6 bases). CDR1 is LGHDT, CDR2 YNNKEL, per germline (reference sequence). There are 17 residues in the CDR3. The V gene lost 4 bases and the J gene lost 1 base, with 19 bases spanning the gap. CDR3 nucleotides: TGTGCCAGCAGCCCGTCCCGGGACACGGCACTTAACTATGGCTACACCTTC. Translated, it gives CASSPSRDTALNYGYTF.

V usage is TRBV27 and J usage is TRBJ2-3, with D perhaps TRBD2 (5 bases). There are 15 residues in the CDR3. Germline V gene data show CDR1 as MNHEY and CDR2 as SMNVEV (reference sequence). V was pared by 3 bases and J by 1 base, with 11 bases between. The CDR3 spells CASSFGAVRTDTQYF. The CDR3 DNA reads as TGTGCCAGCAGTTTCGGAGCGGTGCGCACAGATACGCAGTATTTT.

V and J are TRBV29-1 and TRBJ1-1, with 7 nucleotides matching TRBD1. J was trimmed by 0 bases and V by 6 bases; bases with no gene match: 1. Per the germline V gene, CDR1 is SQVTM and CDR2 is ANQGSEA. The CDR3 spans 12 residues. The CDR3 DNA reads TGCAGCGTGGGACAGATGAACACTGAAGCTTTCTTT. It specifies CSVGQMNTEAFF.

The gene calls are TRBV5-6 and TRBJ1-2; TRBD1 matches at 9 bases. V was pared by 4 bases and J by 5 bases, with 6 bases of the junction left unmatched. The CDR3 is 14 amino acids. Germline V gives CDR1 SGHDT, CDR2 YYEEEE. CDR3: CASSPGQGRYGYTF. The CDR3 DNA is TGTGCCAGCAGCCCGGGACAGGGTCGGTATGGCTACACCTTC. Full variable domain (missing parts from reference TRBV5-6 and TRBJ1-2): DAGVTQSPTHLIKTRGQQVTLRCSPKSGHDTVSWYQQALGQGPQFIFQYYEEEERQRGNFPDRFSGHQFPNYSSELNVNALLLGDSALYLCASSPGQGRYGYTFGSGTRLTVV.

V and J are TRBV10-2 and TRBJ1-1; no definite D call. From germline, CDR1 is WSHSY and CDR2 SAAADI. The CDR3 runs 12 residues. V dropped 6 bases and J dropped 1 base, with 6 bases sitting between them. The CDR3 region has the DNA TGCGCCAGCAGGGCTGGGAACACTGAAGCTTTCTTT. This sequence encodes CASRAGNTEAFF.